This T cell receptor (beta chain) was profiled in a study of early T cells in non-severe SARS-CoV-2 infection. The study, taken as a whole, reports: The study's VDJdb matching favored anti-spike CD8 responses and missed private and CD4 specificities.

Only a few counts were recorded for this clonotype. Its cognate antigen is unknown. TCRdb itself ran the 5' RACE reads through MiXCR, one entry per CDR3 protein. Of 55,000 to 70,000 distinct CDR3 sequences in the sample, about a tenth were seen once. The J segment lost 6 bases and the V segment lost 5 bases, leaving 4 bases of the junction unmatched. CDR1 SEHNR and CDR2 FQNEAQ come from the germline V gene (reference sequence). This CDR3 is 12 amino acids long. This chain connects TRBV7-9 to TRBJ2-7, with 7 bases fitting TRBD1. What was sequenced was whole blood. The TCR originated in an adult who was a healthcare worker with PCR-confirmed SARS-CoV-2 infection or an uninfected control (not recorded which). CDR3 nucleotide sequence: TGTGCCAGCAGCGACAGGGTTCCCGAGCAGTACTTC. It translates to CASSDRVPEQYF.